The table lists the clone carrying this T cell receptor (beta chain) with a few counts. TCRdb keeps only in-frame clones here, not all; method: immunoSEQ multiplex PCR. The sample carries about 20,000 clones, approximately 80% recorded once. The CDR3 is made up of 13 amino acids. Germline loops: CDR1 SGDLS, CDR2 YYNGEE. The V gene end was trimmed by 5 bases and the J gene end by 2 bases; junction bases not matched to a gene: 1. These data belong to a study of T cell clones after liver transplantation. Across the whole study: A pre-transplant mixed lymphocyte reaction with TCRbeta sequencing defined graft-donor-reactive clones followed in post-transplant blood.

Thawed unstimulated PBMCs were FACS-sorted by CD3, CD4 and CD8 into two populations. The sequence was collected from a human patient who received a liver transplant. A share of the T cells may be of graft donor origin. V gene TRBV9 combines with J gene TRBJ1-2; 9 nucleotides align to TRBD1. The input for sequencing was CD8+ T cells from blood, taken roughly 56 months after liver transplant. The CDR3 bases are TGTGCCAGCAGGGACAGGGGCAACTATGGCTACACCTTC. This codes for CASRDRGNYGYTF. The full variable domain, completed using reference TRBV9 and TRBJ1-2, is DSGVTQTPKHLITATGQRVTLRCSPRSGDLSVYWYQQSLDQGLQFLIQYYNGEERAKGNILERFSAQQFPDLHSELNLSSLELGDSALYFCASRDRGNYGYTFGSGTRLTVV.